This T cell receptor beta chain was obtained from a study of blood T cell repertoires in COVID-19. The V gene's germline CDR1 is LNHDA and CDR2 SQIVND (reference sequence). This CDR3 is 16 amino acids long. The J segment lost 10 bases and the V segment lost 6 bases, leaving 12 bases of the junction unmatched. The method was immunoSEQ multiplex PCR; TCRdb's version includes in-frame clones alone and lacks a portion of them. The sample lists 200,000 to 300,000 clones, 84% occurring once. Material: peripheral blood. This receptor was obtained from a human donor in a cohort sampled during active COVID-19. The rearrangement links TRBV19 to TRBJ2-1; TRBD2 matches 13 bases. In nucleotides, the CDR3 is TGTGCCAGTAGCCGACTAGCGGGAGGCCCCTTGGGAGAGCAGTTCTTC. It specifies CASSRLAGGPLGEQFF. Combining the CDR3 with reference TRBV19 and TRBJ2-1 gives the whole variable domain DGGITQSPKYLFRKEGQNVTLSCEQNLNHDAMYWYRQDPGQGLRLIYYSQIVNDFQKGDIAEGYSVSREKKESFPLTVTSAQKNPTAFYLCASSRLAGGPLGEQFFGPGTRLTVL.